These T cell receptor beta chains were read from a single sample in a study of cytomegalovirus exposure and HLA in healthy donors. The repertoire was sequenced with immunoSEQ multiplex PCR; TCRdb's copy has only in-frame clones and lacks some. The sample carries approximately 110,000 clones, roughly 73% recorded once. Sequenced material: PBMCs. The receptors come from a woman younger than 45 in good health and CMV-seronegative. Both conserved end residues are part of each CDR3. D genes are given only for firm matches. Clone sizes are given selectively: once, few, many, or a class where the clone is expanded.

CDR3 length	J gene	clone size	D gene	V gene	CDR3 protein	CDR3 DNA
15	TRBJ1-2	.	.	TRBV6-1	CASSEVVASNYGYTF	TGTGCCAGCAGTGAAGTTGTGGCTTCCAACTATGGCTACACCTTC
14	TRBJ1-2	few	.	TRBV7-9	CASSPGLGDYGYTF	TGTGCCAGCAGCCCCGGGTTAGGGGACTATGGCTACACCTTC
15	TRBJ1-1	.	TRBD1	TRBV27	CASSLSRTGSTEAFF	TGTGCCAGCAGTTTATCGCGGACAGGGAGCACTGAAGCTTTCTTT
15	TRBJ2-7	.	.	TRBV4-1	CASSPGPGKDYEQYF	TGCGCCAGCAGCCCTGGACCGGGGAAGGACTACGAGCAGTACTTC
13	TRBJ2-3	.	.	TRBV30	CAWSMAHGDTQYF	TGTGCCTGGAGTATGGCCCACGGGGATACGCAGTATTTT
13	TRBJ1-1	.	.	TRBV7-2	CASSSQGDTEAFF	TGTGCCAGCAGCTCTCAGGGTGACACTGAAGCTTTCTTT
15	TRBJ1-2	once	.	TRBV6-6	CASSTPDRLNYGYTF	TGTGCCAGTTCAACCCCAGACAGACTTAACTATGGCTACACCTTC
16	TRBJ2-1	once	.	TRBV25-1	CASSEYKGVSYNEQFF	TGTGCCAGCAGTGAATATAAGGGGGTCTCCTACAATGAGCAGTTCTTC
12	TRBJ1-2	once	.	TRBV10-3	CAISGLNYGYTF	TGTGCCATCAGTGGTTTAAACTATGGCTACACCTTC
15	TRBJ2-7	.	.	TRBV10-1	CASSESPGNIHEQYF	TGCGCCAGCAGTGAGTCACCAGGGAATATCCACGAGCAGTACTTC
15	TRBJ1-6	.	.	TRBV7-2	CASSPRFTPPTPLHF	TGTGCCAGCAGCCCGCGGTTTACTCCGCCGACACCCCTCCACTTT
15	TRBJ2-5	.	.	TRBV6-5	CASRSSPGSQETQYF	TGTGCCAGCAGATCTTCCCCGGGATCCCAAGAGACCCAGTACTTC
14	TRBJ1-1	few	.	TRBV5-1	CASSLNRGDTEAFF	TGCGCCAGCAGCTTGAATAGGGGTGACACTGAAGCTTTCTTT
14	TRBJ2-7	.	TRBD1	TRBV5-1	CASTGTGSRYEQYF	TGCGCCAGCACGGGGACAGGTAGTCGTTACGAGCAGTACTTC
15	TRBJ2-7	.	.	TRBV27	CASSLFGGSSWEQYF	TGTGCCAGCAGTTTATTTGGAGGGTCTTCGTGGGAGCAGTACTTC
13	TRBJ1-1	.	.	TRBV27	CASSPTGAFGAFF	TGTGCCAGCAGTCCGACAGGAGCATTTGGAGCTTTCTTT
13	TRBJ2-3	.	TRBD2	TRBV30	CAWSTASGSLQYF	TGTGCCTGGAGTACGGCTAGCGGGAGTCTGCAGTATTTT
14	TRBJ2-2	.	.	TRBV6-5	CASIKTGKTGELFF	TGTGCCAGCATAAAGACTGGCAAAACCGGGGAGCTGTTTTTT
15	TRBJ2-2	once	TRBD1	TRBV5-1	CASSPQGAVGGELFF	TGCGCCAGCAGCCCTCAGGGGGCCGTGGGCGGGGAGCTGTTTTTT
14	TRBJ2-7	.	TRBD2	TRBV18	CASSPLAGGYEQYF	TGTGCCAGCTCACCCCTAGCGGGAGGATACGAGCAGTACTTC
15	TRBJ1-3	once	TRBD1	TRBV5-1	CASSLEQGGGNTIYF	TGCGCCAGCAGCTTGGAACAGGGGGGTGGAAACACCATATATTTT
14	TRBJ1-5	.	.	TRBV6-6	CASRGEFSNQPQHF	TGTGCCAGCAGGGGCGAGTTTAGCAATCAGCCCCAGCATTTT
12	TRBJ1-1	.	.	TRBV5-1	CASSGPREEAFF	TGCGCCAGCAGCGGCCCGCGGGAGGAAGCTTTCTTT